This T cell receptor (beta chain) was captured by sequencing in a study of early T cells in non-severe SARS-CoV-2 infection. Molecules of cDNA were individually given unique molecular identifiers that were attached to them. TCRdb re-called the 5' RACE reads through MiXCR, storing one row per CDR3 protein. The sample includes some 78,000 distinct CDR3 sequences, about 13% of them seen just once. There are 12 residues in the CDR3. Germline V CDR1 and CDR2: MDHEN, SYDVKM. V gave up 5 bases and J gave up 5 bases, with 7 bases separating them. The origin of this receptor is an adult who was a healthcare worker with PCR-confirmed SARS-CoV-2 infection or an uninfected control (not recorded which). The chain couples TRBV28 to TRBJ2-4; D is uncertain. Source material: whole blood. CDR3 residues: CASSEAQNIQYF. The CDR3 DNA reads as TGTGCCAGCAGTGAGGCCCAAAACATTCAGTACTTC.